This record looks at one TCR beta chain sequence and its context. This sample stems from a study of blood T cells in healthy people across ages. The CDR3 has 14 residues. Germline-derived CDR1 and CDR2 are SNHLY and FYNNEI. V lost 2 bases and J 7 bases, leaving 11 bases between the germline ends. A second PCR, run for about 7 to 11 cycles, used a sample-barcoded 5' primer plus a J-beta primer mix. TCRdb processed the 5' RACE reads anew with MiXCR; each CDR3 protein has one entry. The sample shows hundreds of thousands of distinct CDR3 sequences, over 20% of them seen only once. The chain employs TRBV2 and TRBJ1-4; tentative D call: TRBD1 (5 bases). The specimen sequenced was blood. The TCR sequence derives from a man between 65 and 85 years old in good health. The CDR3 DNA reads as TGTGCCAGCAGTGAAACCAGGGTTACTGAAAAACTGTTTTTT. It translates to CASSETRVTEKLFF.